The source of this T cell receptor (beta chain) is a study of cytomegalovirus exposure and HLA in healthy donors. Whole-study context: Across around 400 genotyped donors, approximately 81% landed in the Caucasian-associated ancestry cluster. Notes on the study in general: Reportedly, a later analysis found an Asian-associated ancestry cluster had fewer N-insertions than the approximately 600-donor mean.

Per germline, CDR1 ENHRY and CDR2 SYGVKD. The CDR3 contains 14 residues. V lost 8 bases and J lost 11, with 24 bases in between. In its sample, this clone was seen once. Its antigen is not identified. PCR amplification relied on 60 Vbeta primers (plus 13 Jbeta primers). Sequencing used immunoSEQ multiplex PCR; TCRdb keeps in-frame clones, though not all of them. The repertoire holds about 160,000 clones, approximately 86% seen once, with about 2% in the top ten. The chain joins TRBV10-3 to TRBJ2-5; D is perhaps TRBD1 (7 bases). Sequenced material: PBMCs. The source of this sequence is a woman aged 18-35 years in good health and CMV-seronegative. The CDR3 is CAIRSAGTAREQYF. DNA of the CDR3: TGTGCCATCCGGTCCGCGGGGACAGCCCGTGAACAGTACTTC.